What follows describes a single TCR beta chain. In the study's own analysis: Reference gene primer amplification gave nucleated cell count estimates. Clones were sequenced by immunoSEQ multiplex PCR, and TCRdb holds only the in-frame ones, with some missing. V and J calls and clone size come straight from that table; D and trimming were deduced from the DNA. The sample lists about 440,000 clones, roughly 91% occurring once. Trimming pared 4 bases from V and 3 bases from J, leaving 13 bases between. Germline V CDR1 and CDR2: SGHAT, FQNNGV. The CDR3 contains 15 residues. The data stem from a study of blood T cell repertoires in COVID-19. Study context: Collection of acute and convalescent COVID-19 samples took place in the United States, Italy and Spain.

The source of this sequence is a woman between 25 and 40 years old with acute or convalescent COVID-19. The rearrangement joins TRBV11-2 to TRBJ2-1, with D possibly being TRBD1 (6 bases). The sequenced material came from peripheral blood. CDR3 in amino acids: CASSSVQGNYNEQFF. CDR3 nucleotides: TGTGCCAGCAGCTCGGTGCAGGGGAACTACAATGAGCAGTTCTTC.